The present T cell receptor beta chain was sequenced within a study of early T cells in non-severe SARS-CoV-2 infection (dated by TCRdb to about 2021). About the investigation overall: Because TCR sequencing was done on bulk RNA from unsorted whole blood, the alpha and beta chains could not be paired. On the study overall, not on this receptor specifically: VDJdb matching was skewed toward anti-spike CD8 responses and likely underestimated virus-specific expansions by missing private and CD4 specificities.

The library was made by 5' RACE. Reads for this sample came from a NextSeq 500. In the TCR library protocol, unique molecular identifiers were attached to individual cDNA molecules to correct for PCR bias and sequencing error. TCR alpha and beta chains were both sequenced, and the abundances of alpha and beta sequences in each sample were closely correlated with each other. Under the source paper's analysis protocol: Decombinator V4 was used to annotate the V gene, J gene and CDR3 of the TCR sequences. Expanded TCRs were defined as changing significantly between any two time points under a Poisson model with p below 0.0001. TCR abundances were normalised to the total number of TCRs sequenced per sample and expressed as counts per million. TRAV1-2 paired with TRAJ12, TRAJ20 or TRAJ33 defined MAIT TCRs, while TRAV10 paired with TRAJ18 defined iNKT TCRs. VDJdb, accessed 1 November 2021, was searched for CMV, EBV and SARS-CoV-2 annotated TCRs, excluding TCRs annotated for multiple antigens. TCRdb trimmed the raw reads at Q25, called clones with MiXCR and kept productive beta chains. Each record represents a unique CDR3 protein, reported with the most common genes and DNA among its rows. The V and J calls were determined by TCRdb, not by the authors. Here the sample has 50,000 to 65,000 distinct CDR3 sequences; around 11% occur a single time. Less than 3.5% of the sample is in the top ten clones.

This clonotype was counted at least ten times. The clone's antigen remains unknown. Per-base quality was not reported, and no clone a single base away is much larger than it. A case-control design nested within a healthcare worker cohort in London, UK, was used, with weekly nasopharyngeal swab PCR tests and blood sampling performed. Healthcare workers were recruited during the week of the UK lockdown, between 23 and 31 March 2020, and followed weekly for up to roughly 15 weeks. V ends up 5 bases short and J 5 bases short, with an unmatched junction base count of 5. The CDR3 spans 14 residues, from the cysteine through the phenylalanine. Only the CDR3 part of the read is kept: 42 bases, read in frame from the first base. CDR1 and CDR2, looked up from the germline V gene (reference sequence), are MNHEY and SMNVEV.

This specimen consisted of whole blood, obtained at baseline. This TCR came from an adult who was a healthcare worker with PCR-confirmed SARS-CoV-2 infection or an uninfected control (not recorded which). The V and J genes are TRBV27 and TRBJ2-1; 8 middle bases align to TRBD2. At the DNA level, the sequence is TGTGCCAGCAGTAGCGGGGGCTACAACAATGAGCAGTTCTTC. Translated, it gives CASSSGGYNNEQFF.